This entry lists 18 T cell receptor beta chains sequenced from one sample in a study of OX40 agonist ivuxolimab in advanced cancers. TCRdb keeps only in-frame clones here, not all; method: immunoSEQ multiplex PCR. The sample holds about 83,000 clones, 65% to 85% seen once. The specimen was CD4+ or CD8+ T cells sorted from blood, collected in a trial of the OX40 agonist ivuxolimab. Every receptor here comes from an adult with an advanced solid tumor such as melanoma, head and neck, liver or kidney cancer.

This clone was observed a handful of times. This chain connects TRBV11-3 to TRBJ2-4; 7 nucleotides align to TRBD1. The length of the CDR3 is 16 residues. V lost 2 bases, J lost 0 bases, and 4 bases stayed unmatched. From germline, CDR1 is SGHNT and CDR2 YENEEA. The CDR3 sequence: CASSLSRGIAKNIQYF. The CDR3 bases are TGTGCCAGCAGCTTAAGCAGGGGGATAGCCAAAAACATTCAGTACTTC.

This chain links TRBV7-8 with TRBJ1-5, with 8 nucleotides matching TRBD1. The CDR3 has 17 residues. Per the germline V gene, CDR1 is SGHVS and CDR2 is FQNEAQ. J lost 1 base, V lost 5 bases, and 10 bases had no gene match. The CDR3 nucleotides read TGTGCCAGCAGCCTAAGACCGGGACAGGAAAGCAATCAGCCCCAGCATTTT. Its translation is CASSLRPGQESNQPQHF.

The chain carries TRBV27 and TRBJ1-6, with D possibly matching TRBD1 (6 bases). Germline V gives CDR1 MNHEY, CDR2 SMNVEV (reference sequence). The CDR3 totals 14 residues. The V and J ends lost 6 bases and 3 bases respectively, with 9 bases between them. CDR3 protein: CASRRTDYNSPLHF. CDR3 DNA: TGTGCCAGCAGGAGGACAGACTATAATTCACCCCTCCACTTT.

CDR3 amino acids: CASSLKNTEAFF. CDR3 sequence (DNA): TGTGCCAGCAGCTTAAAGAACACTGAAGCTTTCTTT. This chain joins TRBV7-3 and TRBJ1-1; D call uncertain. This CDR3 is 12 amino acids long. Trimming pared 1 base from V and 1 base from J, leaving 1 base between. Germline V gene lookup returns CDR1 SGHTA and CDR2 FQGTGA.

This chain links TRBV7-2 with TRBJ1-1; D is uncertain. Between the trimmed V and J ends, which lost 1 base and 3 bases, there was a span of 9 bases. Per germline, CDR1 SGHTA and CDR2 FQGNSA. This CDR3 contains 14 residues. The CDR3 protein is CASSLGTDYTEAFF. In nucleotides, the CDR3 is TGTGCCAGCAGCTTAGGGACGGATTACACTGAAGCTTTCTTT.

This sequence joins TRBV4-1 and TRBJ2-2, with 9 bases lining up with TRBD1. The trim removed 1 base at V and 0 bases at J, leaving 3 bases unmatched. CDR3 length: 17 residues. Germline V gene data show CDR1 as MGHRA and CDR2 as YSYEKL. This chain's CDR3 is CASSQVGTGSNTGELFF. DNA of the CDR3: TGCGCCAGCAGCCAAGTGGGGACAGGGTCGAACACCGGGGAGCTGTTTTTT.

The gene calls are TRBV21-1 and TRBJ1-3; the table assigns TRBD1, which was not confirmed against the DNA. TRBV21-1 is a pseudogene. The CDR3 extends over 13 amino acids. The CDR3 sequence: CARGGRTGNTIYF. The CDR3 DNA reads TGTGCCAGAGGGGGCAGGACAGGAAACACCATATATTTT.

This clone has just one count. The chain carries TRBV30 and TRBJ1-4; 10 nucleotides match TRBD1. The trim removed 3 bases at V and 7 bases at J, leaving 5 bases unmatched. The CDR3 consists of 14 residues. The germline V gene has CDR1 GTSNPN and CDR2 SVGIG (reference sequence). CDR3: CAWRRTGGGEKLFF. The DNA of the CDR3 is TGTGCCTGGAGGAGGACAGGGGGAGGTGAAAAACTGTTTTTT.

The chain combines TRBV5-4 with TRBJ2-3, with 11 positions matching TRBD2. The CDR3 spans 19 residues. The trim removed 4 bases at V and 0 bases at J, leaving 13 bases unmatched. Germline V gene data show CDR1 as SGHNT and CDR2 as YYREEE (reference sequence). CDR3 loop: CASSAPRGTSGPSTDTQYF. The CDR3 coding sequence is TGTGCCAGCAGCGCCCCGAGGGGGACTAGCGGACCTAGCACAGATACGCAGTATTTT.

The chain has TRBV2 and TRBJ1-3; D gene uncertain. V was trimmed by 4 bases and J by 0 bases, leaving 7 bases between them. CDR3 length: 14 amino acids. CDR1 is SNHLY, CDR2 FYNNEI, per germline. The CDR3 nucleotides read TGTGCCAGCAGTGGTTATTACTCTGGAAACACCATATATTTT. This encodes CASSGYYSGNTIYF.

The chain carries TRBV11-2 and TRBJ2-1; the match to TRBD1 covers 7 bases. Trimming took 6 bases from V and 6 from J; bases not matched to a gene: 2. Germline CDR1 reads SGHAT; CDR2 reads FQNNGV. This CDR3 is built from 12 residues. The CDR3 region has the DNA TGTGCCAGCAGGCGACAGGGCAATGAGCAGTTCTTC. It specifies CASRRQGNEQFF.

V is TRBV6-5 and J is TRBJ1-1; no reliable D call. CDR1 is MNHEY and CDR2 is SVGAGI in the germline V gene. This CDR3 is 14 amino acids long. The germline V and J ends were trimmed by 5 bases and 2 bases, with 12 bases remaining between them. This CDR3 is CASSNNRYNTEAFF. Written as DNA, the CDR3 is TGTGCCAGCAGTAATAATAGGTATAACACTGAAGCTTTCTTT.

The chain couples TRBV11-3 to TRBJ2-2; D is ambiguous. Germline CDR1 is SGHNT and CDR2 is YENEEA. There are 13 residues in the CDR3. V was cut by 2 bases and J by 7 bases, with 8 bases left in between. CDR3 DNA: TGTGCCAGCAGCTTATCTACTTTCGGGGAGCTGTTTTTT. Translated, it gives CASSLSTFGELFF.

The V call is TRBV27, the J call TRBJ2-3; a possible D gene is TRBD2 (5 bases). The CDR3 contains 14 residues. V was trimmed by 1 base and J by 3 bases, leaving 8 bases between them. Germline CDR1 reads MNHEY; CDR2 reads SMNVEV (reference sequence). The CDR3 region is CASSLYGVTDTQYF. CDR3 bases: TGTGCCAGCAGTTTATACGGGGTGACAGATACGCAGTATTTT.

This clone has more than one count but fewer than ten. V gene TRBV10-3 combines with J gene TRBJ1-5, with D possibly being TRBD1 (6 bases). Germline-derived CDR1 and CDR2 are ENHRY and SYGVKD. The CDR3 runs 15 residues. V lost 3 bases, J lost 1 base, and 10 bases lay in between. CDR3: CAISDSQGSNQPQHF. The CDR3 nucleotides read TGTGCCATCAGTGATTCACAGGGAAGCAATCAGCCCCAGCATTTT.

J is TRBJ2-2 and V is TRBV30, with no clear D. V dropped 4 bases and J dropped 4 bases, with 10 bases sitting between them. CDR3 size: 13 residues. Looked up from germline, CDR1 is GTSNPN and CDR2 is SVGIG (reference sequence). CDR3 amino acids: CAWIPRGTGELFF. The CDR3 coding sequence is TGTGCCTGGATCCCCCGCGGCACCGGGGAGCTGTTTTTT.

This sequence joins TRBV5-4 and TRBJ2-1; TRBD2 might be the D (5 bases). The CDR3 runs to 14 residues. Germline V gene data show CDR1 as SGHNT and CDR2 as YYREEE (reference sequence). V gave up 3 bases and J gave up 4 bases, with 11 bases separating them. CDR3 sequence reads: CASSSLATYNEQFF. The CDR3 DNA reads TGTGCCAGCAGCTCGCTAGCAACGTACAATGAGCAGTTCTTC.

This chain joins TRBV7-6 and TRBJ2-7; TRBD2 matches 8 bases. The CDR3 consists of 16 residues. CDR1 and CDR2 (germline): SGHVS, FNYEAQ. J was trimmed by 0 bases and V by 4 bases; bases with no gene match: 8. Written as DNA, the CDR3 is TGTGCCAGCAGCTCAGGACTAGCCCATACCTCCTACGAGCAGTACTTC. Amino acids: CASSSGLAHTSYEQYF.